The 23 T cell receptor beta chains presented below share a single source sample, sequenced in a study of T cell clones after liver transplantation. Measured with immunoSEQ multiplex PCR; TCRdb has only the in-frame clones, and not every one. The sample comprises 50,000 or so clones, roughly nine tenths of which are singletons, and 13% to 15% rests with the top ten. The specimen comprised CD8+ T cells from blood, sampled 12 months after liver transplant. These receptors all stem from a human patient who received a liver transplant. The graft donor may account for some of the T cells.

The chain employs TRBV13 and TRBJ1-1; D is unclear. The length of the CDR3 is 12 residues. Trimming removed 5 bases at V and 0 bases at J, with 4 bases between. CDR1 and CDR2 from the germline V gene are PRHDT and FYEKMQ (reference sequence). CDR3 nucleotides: TGTGCCAGCAGCCACGTGAACACTGAAGCTTTCTTT. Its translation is CASSHVNTEAFF.

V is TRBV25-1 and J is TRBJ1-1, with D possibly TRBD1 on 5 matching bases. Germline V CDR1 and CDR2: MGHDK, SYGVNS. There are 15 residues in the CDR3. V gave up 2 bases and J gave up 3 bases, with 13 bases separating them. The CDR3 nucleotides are TGTGCCAGCAGTGAACCGAAAGGGGTAGACACTGAAGCTTTCTTT. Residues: CASSEPKGVDTEAFF.

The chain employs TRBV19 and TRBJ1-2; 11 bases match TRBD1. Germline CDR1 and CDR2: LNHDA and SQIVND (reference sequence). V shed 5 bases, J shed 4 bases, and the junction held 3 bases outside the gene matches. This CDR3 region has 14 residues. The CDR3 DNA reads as TGTGCCAGTAGTCCCGGGACAGGGGGCTATGGCTACACCTTC. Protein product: CASSPGTGGYGYTF.

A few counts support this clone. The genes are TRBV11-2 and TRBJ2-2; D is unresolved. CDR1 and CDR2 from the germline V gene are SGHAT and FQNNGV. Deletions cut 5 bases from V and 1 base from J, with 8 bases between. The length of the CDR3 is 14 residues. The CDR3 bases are TGTGCCAGCAGCCGGCGAGGGAACACCGGGGAGCTGTTTTTT. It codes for CASSRRGNTGELFF. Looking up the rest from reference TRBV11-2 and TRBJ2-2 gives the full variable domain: EAGVAQSPRYKIIEKRQSVAFWCNPISGHATLYWYQQILGQGPKLLIQFQNNGVVDDSQLPKDRFSAERLKGVDSTLKIQPAKLEDSAVYLCASSRRGNTGELFFGEGSRLTVL.

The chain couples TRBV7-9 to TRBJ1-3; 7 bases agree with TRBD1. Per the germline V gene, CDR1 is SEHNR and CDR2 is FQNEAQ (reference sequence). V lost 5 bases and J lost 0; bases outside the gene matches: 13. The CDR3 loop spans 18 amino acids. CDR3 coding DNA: TGTGCCAGCAGCCAGACCGTAGACAGGGACCTCTCTGGAAACACCATATATTTT. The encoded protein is CASSQTVDRDLSGNTIYF.

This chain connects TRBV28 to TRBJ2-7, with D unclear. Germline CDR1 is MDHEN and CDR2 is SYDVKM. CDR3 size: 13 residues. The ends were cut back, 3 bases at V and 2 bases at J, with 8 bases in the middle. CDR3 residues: CASSFLQPYEQYF. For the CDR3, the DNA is TGTGCCAGCAGTTTTCTACAGCCCTACGAGCAGTACTTC.

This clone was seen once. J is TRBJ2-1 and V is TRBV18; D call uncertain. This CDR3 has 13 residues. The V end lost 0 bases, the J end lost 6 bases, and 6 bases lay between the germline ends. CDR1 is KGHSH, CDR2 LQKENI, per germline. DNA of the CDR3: TGTGCCAGCTCACCACCATGGGGCAATGAGCAGTTCTTC. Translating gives CASSPPWGNEQFF.

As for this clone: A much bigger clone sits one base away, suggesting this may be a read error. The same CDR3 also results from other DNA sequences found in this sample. Written as DNA, the CDR3 is TGTGCCAGCAGCTTACTGAACACTGAAGCTTTCTTT. It translates to CASSLLNTEAFF. V and J are TRBV7-2 and TRBJ1-1; D uncertain. The CDR3 spans 12 residues. Germline V lookup: CDR1 SGHTA, CDR2 FQGNSA. Trimming pared 2 bases from V and 0 bases from J, leaving 1 base between.

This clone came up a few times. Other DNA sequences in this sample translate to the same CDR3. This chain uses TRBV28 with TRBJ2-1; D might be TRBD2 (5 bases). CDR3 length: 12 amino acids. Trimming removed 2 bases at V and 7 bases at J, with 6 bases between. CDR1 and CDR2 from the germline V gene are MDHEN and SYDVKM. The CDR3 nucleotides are TGTGCCAGCAGTTTACGGGGTAATGAGCAGTTCTTC. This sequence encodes CASSLRGNEQFF.

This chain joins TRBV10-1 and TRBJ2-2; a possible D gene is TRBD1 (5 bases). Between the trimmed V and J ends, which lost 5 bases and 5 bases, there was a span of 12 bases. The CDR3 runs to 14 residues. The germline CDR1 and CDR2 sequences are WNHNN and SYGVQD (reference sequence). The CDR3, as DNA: TGCGCCAGCAGTCTTGGTACAGGAACCGGGGAGCTGTTTTTT. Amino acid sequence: CASSLGTGTGELFF.

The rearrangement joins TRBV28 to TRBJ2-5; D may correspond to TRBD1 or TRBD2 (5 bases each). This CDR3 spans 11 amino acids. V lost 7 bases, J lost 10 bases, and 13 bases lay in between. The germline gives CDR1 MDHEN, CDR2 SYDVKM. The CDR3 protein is CASNSGRGQYF. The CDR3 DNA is TGTGCCAGCAACTCGGGACGGGGCCAGTACTTC.

This CDR3 is CASSYSSGEVTGELFF. CDR3 sequence (DNA): TGTGCCAGCAGTTACTCTTCTGGGGAGGTCACCGGGGAGCTGTTTTTT. The genes are TRBV6-5 and TRBJ2-2; a possible D gene is TRBD2 (6 bases). The ends were cut back, 0 bases at V and 4 bases at J, with 12 bases in the middle. The CDR3 totals 16 residues. The V gene's germline CDR1 is MNHEY and CDR2 SVGAGI.

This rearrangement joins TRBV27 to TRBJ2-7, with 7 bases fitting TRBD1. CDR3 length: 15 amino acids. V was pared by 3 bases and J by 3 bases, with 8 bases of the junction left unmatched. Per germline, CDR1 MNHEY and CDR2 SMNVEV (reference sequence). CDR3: CASSFGAGGFYEQYF. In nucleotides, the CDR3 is TGTGCCAGCAGTTTTGGGGCAGGGGGTTTCTACGAGCAGTACTTC.

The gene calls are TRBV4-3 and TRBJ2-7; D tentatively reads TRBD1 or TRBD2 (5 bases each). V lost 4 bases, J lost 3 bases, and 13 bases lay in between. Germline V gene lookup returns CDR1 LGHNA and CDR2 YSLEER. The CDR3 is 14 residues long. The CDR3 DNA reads TGCGCCAGCAGCCCCACCATGGGGGACTACGAGCAGTACTTC. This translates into CASSPTMGDYEQYF.

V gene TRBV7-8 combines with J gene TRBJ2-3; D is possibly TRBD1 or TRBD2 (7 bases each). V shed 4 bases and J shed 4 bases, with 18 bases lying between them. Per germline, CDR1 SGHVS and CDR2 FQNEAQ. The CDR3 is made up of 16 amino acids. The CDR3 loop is CASSSLGGGTADTQYF. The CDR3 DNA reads TGTGCCAGCAGCTCCTTGGGAGGGGGCACCGCAGATACGCAGTATTTT.

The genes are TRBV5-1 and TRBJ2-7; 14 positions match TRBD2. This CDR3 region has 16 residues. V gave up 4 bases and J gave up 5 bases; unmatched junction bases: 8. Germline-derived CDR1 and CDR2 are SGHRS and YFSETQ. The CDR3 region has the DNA TGCGCCAGCAGCCCAAGGACTAGCGGGAGGATAGACGAGCAGTACTTC. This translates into CASSPRTSGRIDEQYF. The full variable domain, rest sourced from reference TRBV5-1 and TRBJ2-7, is KAGVTQTPRYLIKTRGQQVTLSCSPISGHRSVSWYQQTPGQGLQFLFEYFSETQRNKGNFPGRFSGRQFSNSRSEMNVSTLELGDSALYLCASSPRTSGRIDEQYFGPGTRLTVT.

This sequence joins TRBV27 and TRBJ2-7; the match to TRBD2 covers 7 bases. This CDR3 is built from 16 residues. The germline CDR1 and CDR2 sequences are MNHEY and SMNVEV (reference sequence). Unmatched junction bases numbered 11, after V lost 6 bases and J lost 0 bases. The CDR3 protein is CASSLAGGGSSYEQYF. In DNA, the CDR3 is TGTGCCAGCAGCCTGGCCGGAGGCGGGAGCTCCTACGAGCAGTACTTC.

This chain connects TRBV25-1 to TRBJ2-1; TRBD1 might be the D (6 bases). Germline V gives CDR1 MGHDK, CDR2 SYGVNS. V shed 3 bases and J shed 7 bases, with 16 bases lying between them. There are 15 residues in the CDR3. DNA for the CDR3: TGTGCCAGCAGTGATAAGTCAGGGGCAGATAATGAGCAGTTCTTC. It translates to CASSDKSGADNEQFF.

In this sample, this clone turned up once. The CDR3 is CASSLNGATQYF. CDR3 coding DNA: TGCGCCAGCAGCCTTAACGGGGCGACCCAGTACTTC. The chain recombines TRBV4-1 with TRBJ2-5; possibly TRBD1 or TRBD2 for D (5 bases each). The germline V and J ends were trimmed by 4 bases and 7 bases, with 10 bases remaining between them. The CDR3 is made up of 12 amino acids. The germline gives CDR1 MGHRA, CDR2 YSYEKL.

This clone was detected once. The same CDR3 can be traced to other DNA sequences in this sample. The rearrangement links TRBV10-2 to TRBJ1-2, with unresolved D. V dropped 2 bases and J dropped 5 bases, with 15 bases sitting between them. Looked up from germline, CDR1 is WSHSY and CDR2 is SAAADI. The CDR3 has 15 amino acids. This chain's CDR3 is CASSERPSSIYGYTF. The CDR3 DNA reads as TGCGCCAGCAGTGAGAGGCCTAGCTCGATTTATGGCTACACCTTC.

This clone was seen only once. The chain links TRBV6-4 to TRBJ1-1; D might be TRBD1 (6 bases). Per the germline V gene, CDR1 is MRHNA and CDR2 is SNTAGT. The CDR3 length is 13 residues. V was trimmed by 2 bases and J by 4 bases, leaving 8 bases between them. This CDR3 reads CASSDGGPTEAFF. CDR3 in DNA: TGTGCCAGCAGTGACGGGGGGCCCACTGAAGCTTTCTTT.

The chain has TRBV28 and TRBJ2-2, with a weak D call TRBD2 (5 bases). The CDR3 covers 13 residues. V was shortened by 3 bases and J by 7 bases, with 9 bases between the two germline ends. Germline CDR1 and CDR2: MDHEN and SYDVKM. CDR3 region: CASSFEGIGELFF. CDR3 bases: TGTGCCAGCAGTTTCGAGGGTATCGGGGAGCTGTTTTTT.

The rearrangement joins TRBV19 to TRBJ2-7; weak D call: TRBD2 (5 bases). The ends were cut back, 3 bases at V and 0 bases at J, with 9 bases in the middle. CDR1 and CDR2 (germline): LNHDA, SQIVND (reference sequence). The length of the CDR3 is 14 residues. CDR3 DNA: TGTGCCAGTAGTATTACCGGGAACTCCTACGAGCAGTACTTC. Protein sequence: CASSITGNSYEQYF. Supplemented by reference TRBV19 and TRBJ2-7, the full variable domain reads DGGITQSPKYLFRKEGQNVTLSCEQNLNHDAMYWYRQDPGQGLRLIYYSQIVNDFQKGDIAEGYSVSREKKESFPLTVTSAQKNPTAFYLCASSITGNSYEQYFGPGTRLTVT.